The 18 T cell receptor beta chains below come from one sample, sequenced in a study of identical twins. MiXCR, run by TCRdb on the 5' RACE reads, gives a single entry per CDR3 protein. The table includes 600,000 to 700,000 distinct CDR3 sequences, roughly 20% detected once. This sample also belongs to another study, concerning T cells expressing NK-cell markers.

Material: PBMCs. These receptors were collected from a woman aged 18-29 years in good health.

A few counts support this clonotype. The V and J genes are TRBV3-1 and TRBJ2-1; the D is unclear. CDR1 and CDR2 (germline): LGHDT, YNNKEL (reference sequence). The CDR3 spans 14 residues. The ends were cut back, 1 base at V and 5 bases at J, with 9 bases in the middle. The CDR3: CASSQGRLNNEQFF. The CDR3 DNA follows: TGTGCCAGCAGCCAAGGACGGCTTAACAATGAGCAGTTCTTC.

Only a few counts were recorded for this clonotype. The chain couples TRBV20-1 to TRBJ2-7; D ambiguous. The CDR3 totals 14 residues. CDR1 is DFQATT, CDR2 SNEGSKA, per germline (reference sequence). V was pared by 0 bases and J by 0 bases, with 9 bases between. The DNA for the CDR3 is TGCAGTGCTAGAGAGGACCCAAGCTCCTACGAGCAGTACTTC. Translation gives CSAREDPSSYEQYF.

In this sample, this clonotype turned up a few times. J is TRBJ2-3 and V is TRBV7-3; D is perhaps TRBD1 or TRBD2 (5 bases each). CDR3 size: 13 residues. Germline CDR1 and CDR2: SGHTA and FQGTGA. Trimming pared 9 bases from V and 0 bases from J, leaving 10 bases between. The CDR3 DNA is TGTGCCAGTGGGACGTCTAGCACAGATACGCAGTATTTT. Its protein product is CASGTSSTDTQYF.

The genes are TRBV10-2 and TRBJ2-3; 10 nucleotides line up with TRBD2. Per the germline V gene, CDR1 is WSHSY and CDR2 is SAAADI. Unmatched junction bases numbered 9, after V lost 8 bases and J lost 4 bases. The CDR3 consists of 15 residues. The CDR3 nucleotides read TGCGCCAGCCGTTCGGTAGCGGGAGGCTCAGATACGCAGTATTTT. Translated: CASRSVAGGSDTQYF.

This clonotype was counted a few times. The rearrangement links TRBV7-9 to TRBJ1-4; no definite D call. The germline V and J ends were trimmed by 4 bases and 8 bases, with 5 bases remaining between them. The CDR3 contains 11 residues. The germline V gene has CDR1 SEHNR and CDR2 FQNEAQ (reference sequence). The CDR3 DNA sequence: TGTGCCAGCAGCTCGGAAGAAAAACTGTTTTTT. Residues: CASSSEEKLFF. Variable domain in full (rest from reference TRBV7-9 and TRBJ1-4): DTGVSQNPRHKITKRGQNVTFRCDPISEHNRLYWYRQTLGQGPEFLTYFQNEAQLEKSRLLSDRFSAERPKGSFSTLEIQRTEQGDSAMYLCASSSEEKLFFGSGTQLSVL.

The chain joins TRBV7-2 to TRBJ2-5; the D is unclear. Trimming removed 9 bases from V and 2 bases from J, with 10 bases in between. This CDR3 contains 12 residues. CDR1 is SGHTA and CDR2 is FQGNSA in the germline V gene. The CDR3 reads CASRVMQETQYF. In DNA, the CDR3 is TGTGCCAGTCGCGTTATGCAAGAGACCCAGTACTTC.

Many counts were recorded for this clonotype. The V and J genes are TRBV5-1 and TRBJ1-5, with 7 nucleotides matching TRBD1. CDR3 length: 15 amino acids. The V segment lost 0 bases and the J segment 4 bases; nucleotides outside the gene matches: 4. Germline lookup yields CDR1 SGHRS and CDR2 YFSETQ. As DNA, the CDR3 is TGCGCCAGCAGCTTGGGACAGGGAAGGAATCAGCCCCAGCATTTT. Translating it yields CASSLGQGRNQPQHF.

The sample holds a few counts of this clonotype. The genes are TRBV3-1 and TRBJ2-1; no clear D. CDR3 length equals 17 residues. The germline V gene has CDR1 LGHDT and CDR2 YNNKEL (reference sequence). The germline V and J ends were trimmed by 0 bases and 3 bases, with 15 bases remaining between them. The CDR3, as DNA: TGTGCCAGCAGCCAAGATACGGGTACCTTTGTCTACAATGAGCAGTTCTTC. Encoded protein: CASSQDTGTFVYNEQFF.

This clonotype was seen a few times. The chain is built from TRBV10-1 and TRBJ2-3, with D uncertain. The V gene's germline CDR1 is WNHNN and CDR2 SYGVQD (reference sequence). This CDR3 has 14 residues. This chain's CDR3 is CALSKEVDTDTQYF. CDR3 bases: TGCGCGCTCAGCAAAGAGGTAGACACAGATACGCAGTATTTT.

This chain connects TRBV7-2 to TRBJ2-1, with D perhaps matching TRBD2 (5 bases). This CDR3 contains 13 residues. The germline V gene encodes CDR1 SGHTA and CDR2 FQGNSA. Trimming cost V 1 base and J 8 bases, with 9 bases left between them. CDR3 residues: CASSLVWGDEQFF. In DNA form, the CDR3 reads TGTGCCAGCAGCTTAGTCTGGGGAGATGAGCAGTTCTTC. The variable domain in full, completed from reference TRBV7-2 and TRBJ2-1, reads GAGVSQSPSNKVTEKGKDVELRCDPISGHTALYWYRQSLGQGLEFLIYFQGNSAPDKSGLPSDRFSAERTGGSVSTLTIQRTQQEDSAVYLCASSLVWGDEQFFGPGTRLTVL.

The chain links TRBV20-1 to TRBJ2-1; possibly TRBD2 for D (6 bases). The CDR3 has 14 residues. The germline CDR1 and CDR2 sequences are DFQATT and SNEGSKA (reference sequence). Deletions cut 4 bases from V and 9 bases from J, with 19 bases between. CDR3 region: CSAIGGGPLGEQFF. The CDR3 coding sequence is TGCAGTGCTATAGGAGGAGGGCCGCTGGGTGAGCAGTTCTTC.

This chain links TRBV12-3 or TRBV12-4 with TRBJ2-7, with unresolved D. The CDR3 covers 13 residues. Trimming took off 6 bases at V and 7 bases at J, with 16 bases between the two ends. CDR3 sequence reads: CASSFPNRLEQYF. CDR3 sequence (DNA): TGTGCCAGCAGCTTCCCGAATCGCCTGGAGCAGTACTTC.

The CDR3 region is CASRVGKEAFF. DNA of the CDR3: TGTGCCAGCAGGGTAGGCAAAGAAGCTTTCTTT. The chain recombines TRBV12-3 or TRBV12-4 with TRBJ1-1; D gene ambiguous. Trimming removed 6 bases from V and 8 bases from J, with 10 bases in between. CDR3 length: 11 residues.

The rearrangement joins TRBV4-3 to TRBJ2-3; D is unclear. The CDR3 totals 16 residues. Trimming left V 0 bases short and J 5 bases short, with 15 bases between. Germline CDR1 is LGHNA and CDR2 is YSLEER. The CDR3 reads CASSQDSYGWRDTQYF. CDR3 DNA sequence: TGCGCCAGCAGCCAAGATTCCTATGGTTGGCGAGATACGCAGTATTTT.

This clonotype has at least ten counts. The V and J genes are TRBV9 and TRBJ2-1, with 8 positions matching TRBD2. This CDR3 is built from 14 residues. Per the germline V gene, CDR1 is SGDLS and CDR2 is YYNGEE. The V and J ends lost 0 bases and 9 bases, in that order; junction bases with no gene match: 5. CDR3 sequence reads: CASSVEAGGGEQFF. In DNA, the CDR3 is TGTGCCAGCAGCGTAGAGGCGGGGGGAGGTGAGCAGTTCTTC.

The chain recombines TRBV6-1 with TRBJ2-4; 9 positions agree with TRBD2. The germline CDR1 and CDR2 sequences are MNHNS and SASEGT. Unmatched junction bases numbered 9, after V lost 7 bases and J lost 5 bases. The CDR3 length is 15 residues. The chain's CDR3 is CASKGGSGGQNIQYF. The CDR3 DNA follows: TGTGCCAGCAAGGGCGGTAGCGGGGGACAAAACATTCAGTACTTC.

Comments on this clonotype: Its ends do not fully match the called genes, so a read error is possible. The rearrangement links TRBV20-1 to TRBJ2-1, with D perhaps matching TRBD1 or TRBD2 (5 bases each). Germline-derived CDR1 and CDR2 are DFQATT and SNEGSKA (reference sequence). The CDR3 is made up of 18 amino acids. Here the CDR3 DNA reads TGCTGTGCTAGAGCCCTTCGGGACCACCGAGGCTCCTACAATGAGCAGTTCTTC. Translation: CCARALRDHRGSYNEQFF.

This chain joins TRBV29-1 and TRBJ2-5, with TRBD1 as a possible D gene (6 bases). This CDR3 contains 12 residues. CDR1 and CDR2 from the germline V gene are SQVTM and ANQGSEA. Trimming stripped 7 bases from V and 5 bases from J, with 14 bases between. The CDR3 DNA reads TGCAGCGAACAGGGTGGTGGGGAGACCCAGTACTTC. Protein product: CSEQGGGETQYF.